This TCR beta chain was retrieved from a study of radiation and T cells in renal cell carcinoma. A remark on this clone: Its target is not known.

The assay was immunoSEQ multiplex PCR, and TCRdb's table has in-frame clones only and misses some. The sample carries about 150,000 clones, roughly 90% recorded once. General observations from the study: Without pretreatment biopsies, baseline tumor clonotype presence was undetermined. Top tumor clonotypes rose in blood 2 weeks post-radiation, then contracted.

Described time point: blood 2 weeks post-SBRT. Treatment noted: 15 Gy SBRT to primary tumor, nephrectomy 4 weeks later. Radiation-treated patients gave blood at baseline, week 2 and week 4. Clear cell pathology was present in this patient's renal cell carcinoma. The germline gives CDR1 SGHTA, CDR2 FQGNSA. V lost 1 base and J 0 bases, leaving 7 bases between the germline ends. The CDR3 extends over 15 amino acids. The sequence was obtained from a woman aged 45 to 65 with renal cell carcinoma. This chain connects TRBV7-2 to TRBJ1-3, with D possibly TRBD1 on 5 matching bases. The sequences come from blood, collected from a patient whose treatment included radiotherapy and nephrectomy. CDR3 in amino acids: CASSLGRGSGNTIYF. DNA for the CDR3: TGTGCCAGCAGCTTAGGGAGGGGCTCTGGAAACACCATATATTTT. Using reference TRBV7-2 and TRBJ1-3 for the parts outside the CDR3, the full variable domain is GAGVSQSPSNKVTEKGKDVELRCDPISGHTALYWYRQSLGQGLEFLIYFQGNSAPDKSGLPSDRFSAERTGGSVSTLTIQRTQQEDSAVYLCASSLGRGSGNTIYFGEGSWLTVV.